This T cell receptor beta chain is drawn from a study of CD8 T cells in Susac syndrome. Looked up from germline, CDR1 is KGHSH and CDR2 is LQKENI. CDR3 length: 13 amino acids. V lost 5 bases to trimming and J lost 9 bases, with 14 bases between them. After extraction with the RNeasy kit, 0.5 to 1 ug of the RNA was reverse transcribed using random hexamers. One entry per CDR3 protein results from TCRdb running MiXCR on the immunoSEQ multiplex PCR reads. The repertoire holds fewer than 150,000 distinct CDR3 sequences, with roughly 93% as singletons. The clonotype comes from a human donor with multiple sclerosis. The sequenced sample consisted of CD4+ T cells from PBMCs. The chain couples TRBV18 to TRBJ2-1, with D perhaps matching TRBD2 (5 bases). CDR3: CASSLTDGSEQFF. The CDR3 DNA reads TGTGCCAGCTCATTGACCGATGGGAGTGAGCAGTTCTTC. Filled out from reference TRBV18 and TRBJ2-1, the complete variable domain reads NAGVMQNPRHLVRRRGQEARLRCSPMKGHSHVYWYRQLPEEGLKFMVYLQKENIIDESGMPKERFSAEFPKEGPSILRIQQVVRGDSAAYFCASSLTDGSEQFFGPGTRLTVL.